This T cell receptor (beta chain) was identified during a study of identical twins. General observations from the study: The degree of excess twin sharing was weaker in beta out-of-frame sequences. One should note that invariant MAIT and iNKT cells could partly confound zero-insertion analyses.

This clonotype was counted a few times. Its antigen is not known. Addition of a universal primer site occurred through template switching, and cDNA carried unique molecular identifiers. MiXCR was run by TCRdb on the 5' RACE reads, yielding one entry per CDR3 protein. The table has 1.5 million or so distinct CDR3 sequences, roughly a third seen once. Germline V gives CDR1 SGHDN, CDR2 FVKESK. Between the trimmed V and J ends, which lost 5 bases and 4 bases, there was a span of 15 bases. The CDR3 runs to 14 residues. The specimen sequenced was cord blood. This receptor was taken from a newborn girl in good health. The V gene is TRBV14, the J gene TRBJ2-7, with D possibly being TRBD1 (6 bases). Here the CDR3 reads CASSYGVGTYEQYF. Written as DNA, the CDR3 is TGTGCCAGCAGCTATGGGGTGGGGACATACGAGCAGTACTTC.